A single sample is the source of the 12 T cell receptor beta chains below, sequenced in a study of blood T cells in healthy people across ages. A second about 7 to 12 cycle PCR used barcoded and J-beta primers. TCRdb analysed the 5' RACE reads with MiXCR anew, one entry per CDR3 protein. Among about 1.6 million distinct CDR3 sequences listed, approximately 32% were seen once. The sample was blood. These receptors originate from a woman in her twenties or thirties in good health.

The chain recombines TRBV6-1 with TRBJ1-5, with D unclear. Per germline, CDR1 MNHNS and CDR2 SASEGT. V gave up 2 bases and J gave up 2 bases, with 13 bases separating them. This CDR3 spans 16 amino acids. The CDR3 loop is CASSESVDWGNQPQHF. CDR3 coding DNA: TGTGCCAGCAGTGAAAGTGTAGATTGGGGCAATCAGCCCCAGCATTTT.

The rearrangement links TRBV7-8 to TRBJ2-2, with a possible D match to TRBD2 (7 bases). V was cut by 4 bases and J by 10 bases, with 22 bases left in between. The CDR3 consists of 16 residues. CDR1 is SGHVS, CDR2 FQNEAQ, per germline. This chain's CDR3 is CASSSRMGGAQLELFF. The CDR3 DNA reads TGTGCCAGCAGCTCCCGAATGGGGGGGGCCCAATTGGAGCTGTTTTTT.

The genes are TRBV7-8 and TRBJ1-5; 10 bases are shared with TRBD1. Germline assignment: CDR1 SGHVS and CDR2 FQNEAQ. This CDR3 has 15 amino acids. J lost 6 bases, V lost 3 bases, and 5 bases had no gene match. Here the CDR3 DNA reads TGTGCCAGCAGCTTGGGAGACAGGGGGCGTCAGCCCCAGCATTTT. Protein: CASSLGDRGRQPQHF.

This clonotype was recorded a few times. The CDR3 nucleotides are TGTGCCAGCATACGCCCTAGCGGGAGAATAGATACGCAGTATTTT. It is translated as CASIRPSGRIDTQYF. This chain links TRBV2 with TRBJ2-3; 10 nucleotides match TRBD2. The ends lost 7 bases at V and 5 bases at J; junction bases unmatched: 9. The CDR3 has 15 residues. The germline CDR1 and CDR2 sequences are SNHLY and FYNNEI.

This clonotype was counted a few times. V is TRBV30 and J is TRBJ2-3; D is possibly TRBD1 or TRBD2 (5 bases each). The CDR3 spans 14 residues. Looked up from germline, CDR1 is GTSNPN and CDR2 is SVGIG (reference sequence). V shed 0 bases and J shed 6 bases, with 13 bases lying between them. CDR3 sequence: CAWSVNGAQDTQYF. DNA of the CDR3: TGTGCCTGGAGTGTAAACGGGGCCCAGGATACGCAGTATTTT.

V is TRBV28 and J is TRBJ2-5; TRBD1 matches at 8 bases. The CDR3 runs 15 residues. J was trimmed by 5 bases and V by 8 bases; bases with no gene match: 13. The germline V gene has CDR1 MDHEN and CDR2 SYDVKM. CDR3 nucleotide sequence: TGTGCCAGCGCCCGGACAACAGGGGGGATGGAGACCCAGTACTTC. Protein sequence: CASARTTGGMETQYF. Based on the CDR3 plus reference TRBV28 and TRBJ2-5, the full variable domain is DVKVTQSSRYLVKRTGEKVFLECVQDMDHENMFWYRQDPGLGLRLIYFSYDVKMKEKGDIPEGYSVSREKKERFSLILESASTNQTSMYLCASARTTGGMETQYFGPGTRLLVL.

Comment on this clonotype: Germline and junction disagree at one end, which may indicate a read error. The chain couples TRBV5-1 to TRBJ2-1; 9 bases are a match to TRBD1. The CDR3 spans 16 residues. Germline V gene data show CDR1 as SGHRS and CDR2 as YFSETQ. This chain's CDR3 is CAGSPPRDRDVNEQFF. CDR3 DNA: TGCGCCGGCAGTCCCCCTCGGGACAGGGATGTCAATGAGCAGTTCTTC.

This clonotype was counted between two and nine times. The rearrangement links TRBV3-1 to TRBJ2-4; either TRBD1 or TRBD2 may supply D (5 bases each). Germline V CDR1 and CDR2: LGHDT, YNNKEL (reference sequence). The CDR3 sequence is 15 residues long. The V end was cut by 4 bases, the J end by 6 bases, with 16 bases between. The CDR3 is CASSLDLRGVNIQYF. CDR3 in DNA: TGTGCCAGCAGCCTAGACCTACGAGGGGTAAACATTCAGTACTTC. The entire variable domain, with the rest obtained from reference TRBV3-1 and TRBJ2-4, is as follows: DTAVSQTPKYLVTQMGNDKSIKCEQNLGHDTMYWYKQDSKKFLKIMFSYNNKELIINETVPNRFSPKSPDKAHLNLHINSLELGDSAVYFCASSLDLRGVNIQYFGAGTRLSVL.

The chain uses TRBV5-1 and TRBJ1-2; 8 nucleotides agree with TRBD1. The V and J ends lost 5 bases and 4 bases, in that order; junction bases with no gene match: 10. In germline, CDR1 is SGHRS, CDR2 YFSETQ. This CDR3 comprises 15 residues. Here the CDR3 DNA reads TGCGCCAGCAGAGAAACAGGACAGGGTCTCTATGGCTACACCTTC. Translation gives CASRETGQGLYGYTF.

This chain links TRBV5-1 with TRBJ2-7; no clear D gene. The CDR3 runs to 15 residues. Trimming left V 5 bases short and J 0 bases short, with 15 bases between. Germline CDR1 SGHRS, CDR2 YFSETQ. DNA of the CDR3: TGCGCCAGCAGTGCGACCGGTGGACCCTCCTACGAGCAGTACTTC. Translated, it gives CASSATGGPSYEQYF.

This chain joins TRBV29-1 and TRBJ1-2, with TRBD1 identical over 7 bases. Unmatched junction bases numbered 7, after V lost 5 bases and J lost 7 bases. CDR1 and CDR2 (germline): SQVTM, ANQGSEA. CDR3 size: 12 residues. As DNA, the CDR3 is TGCAGCGTTACAGGGGTACACGGTGGCTACACCTTC. Its translation: CSVTGVHGGYTF.

The chain has TRBV13 and TRBJ2-1; 11 bases map to TRBD2. From germline, CDR1 is PRHDT and CDR2 FYEKMQ (reference sequence). Trimming removed 5 bases from V and 5 bases from J; junction bases left unmatched: 5. The CDR3 totals 15 residues. CDR3 coding DNA: TGTGCCAGCAGCCCACCGACTAGCGGGAACAATGAGCAGTTCTTC. It yields the protein CASSPPTSGNNEQFF.